The present entry profiles one T cell receptor beta chain with its context. The CDR3 length is 18 residues. The ends were cut back, 4 bases at V and 8 bases at J, with 27 bases in the middle. Germline V CDR1 and CDR2: MGHRA, YSYEKL. This sample stems from a study of blood T cell repertoires in COVID-19. Whole-study context: PBMCs, B-cell-depleted T cells, or T cells were the source of the cDNA or gDNA that made up the material.

Assay used: immunoSEQ multiplex PCR; TCRdb lists only in-frame clones, some missing. This sample has about 500,000 clones; about 88% occur once, and the top ten carry roughly 7.3%. The sequencing sample was made of peripheral blood. The chain recombines TRBV4-1 with TRBJ2-1; tentative D call: TRBD2 (7 bases). The clonotype comes from a woman aged 45 to 65 with COVID-19, enrolled during active disease. The CDR3 protein is CASSREPAAAGAWDEQFF. The CDR3 DNA sequence: TGCGCCAGCAGCCGCGAGCCAGCCGCGGCGGGGGCCTGGGATGAGCAGTTCTTC.